This T cell receptor (beta chain) was identified during a study of T cell responses to AZD1222 COVID-19 vaccine. Some clones are missing from TCRdb's copy, which holds only in-frame ones; the method was immunoSEQ multiplex PCR. Of some 180,000 clones listed, over 80% are singletons. Overall study results and limits: With dominance at 160-218 and 743-854, vaccine-associated CD4 TCRs spanned spike. Repertoire sampling was restricted to post-peak T cell response timepoints. Spike-specific TCR breadth and depth went up after people got two AZD1222 doses. Unmutated regions of variants are reportedly targeted by nearly half of spike-specific TCRs.

Concerning this clone itself: What it binds is not known.

This CDR3 spans 14 amino acids. In germline, CDR1 is SGHKS, CDR2 YYEKEE (reference sequence). V lost 0 bases and J 8 bases, leaving 14 bases between the germline ends. The sample consisted of peripheral blood, taken on day 0 of AZD1222 vaccination. This rearrangement joins TRBV5-5 to TRBJ1-2; D is ambiguous. The sequence derives from an adult in good health. The CDR3 here is CASSLVGGSYGYTF. CDR3 nucleotides: TGTGCCAGCAGCTTGGTAGGAGGGAGCTACGGCTACACCTTC.